This TCR beta chain was documented in a study of blood T cell repertoires in COVID-19. Overall study: Samples representing acute and convalescent COVID-19 were sourced from the United States, Italy and Spain.

The CDR3 spans 17 residues. The V gene's germline CDR1 is SGHTA and CDR2 FQGNSA. V was clipped by 5 bases and J by 1 base; unmatched bases: 11. This clone was counted a single time. The assay was immunoSEQ multiplex PCR, and TCRdb's table has in-frame clones only and misses some. The sample records some 130,000 clones, more than 80% being singletons. The sequencing sample was made of peripheral blood. This sequence originates from a human donor in a cohort sampled during active COVID-19. The V and J genes are TRBV7-2 and TRBJ2-5, with TRBD2 matching over 9 bases. In nucleotides, the CDR3 is TGTGCCAGCAGCCCGGGGGGGCGGGGGGGCTTCCAAGAGACCCAGTACTTC. Translating it yields CASSPGGRGGFQETQYF.